Following are 9 T cell receptor beta chains from one sample sequenced in a study of T cell responses to AZD1222 COVID-19 vaccine. Method: immunoSEQ multiplex PCR; TCRdb's copy keeps in-frame clones and lacks some. The sample lists 150,000 to 200,000 clones, 85% to 95% occurring once. The material was peripheral blood, obtained 28 days after the second AZD1222 dose. These receptors all come from an adult who received the AZD1222 COVID-19 vaccine.

The rearrangement joins TRBV28 to TRBJ1-1; D is unclear. This CDR3 spans 14 amino acids. Trimming shortened V by 5 bases and J by 6 bases, and 16 bases separated the two germline ends. CDR1 is MDHEN, CDR2 SYDVKM, per germline. The CDR3, as DNA: TGTGCCAGCAGTCCACGGGGTATGGTAGCTGAAGCTTTCTTT. Its protein is CASSPRGMVAEAFF.

The gene calls are TRBV5-1 and TRBJ2-3, with D maybe TRBD1 (5 bases). The CDR3 is 15 amino acids. CDR1 and CDR2 from the germline V gene are SGHRS and YFSETQ. V lost 4 bases and J 3 bases, leaving 15 bases between the germline ends. CDR3 sequence (DNA): TGCGCCAGCAGCCCGGCAGGGCCCTTGACAGATACGCAGTATTTT. This gives the protein CASSPAGPLTDTQYF.

A single count supports this clone. The gene calls are TRBV6-5 and TRBJ2-7, with 7 nucleotides matching TRBD2. CDR3 length: 11 residues. CDR1 and CDR2 from the germline V gene are MNHEY and SVGAGI. Trimming took 8 bases from V and 12 from J; bases not matched to a gene: 10. CDR3 sequence reads: CASWAGAVLYF. The CDR3 DNA reads as TGTGCCAGCTGGGCGGGAGCCGTATTGTACTTC.

J is TRBJ1-2 and V is TRBV18; TRBD1 is a possible D gene (5 bases). Germline V gene lookup returns CDR1 KGHSH and CDR2 LQKENI. The CDR3 is 12 amino acids. Trimming took off 5 bases at V and 6 bases at J, with 10 bases between the two ends. This CDR3 reads CASSSLGDGYTF. The CDR3 DNA reads as TGTGCCAGCTCATCCCTGGGGGATGGCTACACCTTC.

The rearrangement uses TRBV6-6 and TRBJ2-1; 9 nucleotides align to TRBD2. CDR1 is MNHNY and CDR2 is SVGAGI in the germline V gene (reference sequence). The V and J ends lost 4 bases and 3 bases, in that order; junction bases with no gene match: 1. The CDR3 is made up of 14 amino acids. The chain's CDR3 is CASSLAGDYNEQFF. Written as DNA, the CDR3 is TGTGCCAGCAGTTTAGCGGGGGACTACAATGAGCAGTTCTTC.

The V gene is TRBV6-5, the J gene TRBJ1-5, with a weak D call TRBD1 (5 bases). V dropped 5 bases and J dropped 0 bases, with 8 bases sitting between them. Germline CDR1 is MNHEY and CDR2 is SVGAGI. This CDR3 contains 14 residues. The CDR3 is CASSPTDSNQPQHF. The CDR3 DNA follows: TGTGCCAGCAGTCCGACAGATAGCAATCAGCCCCAGCATTTT.

The chain recombines TRBV19 with TRBJ2-1, with TRBD2 matching 9 bases. The CDR3 has 17 amino acids. Trimming at V came to 3 bases and at J to 1 base, leaving 7 bases not matched to a gene. Germline CDR1 reads LNHDA; CDR2 reads SQIVND (reference sequence). CDR3 sequence: CASSIPWGLASYNEQFF. The CDR3 DNA is TGTGCCAGTAGTATCCCTTGGGGACTAGCTTCCTACAATGAGCAGTTCTTC.

This chain links TRBV4-2 with TRBJ2-7; D uncertain. Trimming removed 0 bases at V and 2 bases at J, with 11 bases between. The CDR3 has 15 amino acids. The V gene's germline CDR1 is LGHNA and CDR2 YNFKEQ. This CDR3 reads CASSQDMGPPYEQYF. As DNA, the CDR3 is TGTGCCAGCAGCCAAGATATGGGCCCCCCCTACGAGCAGTACTTC.

The CDR3 sequence: CASSLRAGTTYEQYF. DNA for the CDR3: TGTGCCAGCAGTTTAAGGGCAGGGACTACCTACGAGCAGTACTTC. This chain links TRBV27 with TRBJ2-7, with 7 bases fitting TRBD2. Germline V CDR1 and CDR2: MNHEY, SMNVEV (reference sequence). J was trimmed by 2 bases and V by 2 bases; bases with no gene match: 6. This CDR3 spans 15 amino acids.